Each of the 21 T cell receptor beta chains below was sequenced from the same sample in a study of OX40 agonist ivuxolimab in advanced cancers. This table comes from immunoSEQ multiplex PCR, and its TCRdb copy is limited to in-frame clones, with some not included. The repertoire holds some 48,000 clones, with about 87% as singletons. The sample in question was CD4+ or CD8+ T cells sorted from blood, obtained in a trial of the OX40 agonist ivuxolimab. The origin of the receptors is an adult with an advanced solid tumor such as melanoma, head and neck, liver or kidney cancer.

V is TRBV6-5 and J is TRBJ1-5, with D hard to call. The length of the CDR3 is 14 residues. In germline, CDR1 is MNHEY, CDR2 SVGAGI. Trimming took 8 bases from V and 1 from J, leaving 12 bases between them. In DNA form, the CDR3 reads TGTGCCAGCGCCACATGGTGGAGCAATCAGCCCCAGCATTTT. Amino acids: CASATWWSNQPQHF.

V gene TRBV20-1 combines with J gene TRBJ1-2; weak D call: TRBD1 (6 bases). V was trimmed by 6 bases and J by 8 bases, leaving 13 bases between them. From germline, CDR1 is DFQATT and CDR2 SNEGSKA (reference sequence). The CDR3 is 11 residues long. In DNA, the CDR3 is TGCAGTGCGACGACAGGTCGGGGCTACACCTTC. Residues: CSATTGRGYTF.

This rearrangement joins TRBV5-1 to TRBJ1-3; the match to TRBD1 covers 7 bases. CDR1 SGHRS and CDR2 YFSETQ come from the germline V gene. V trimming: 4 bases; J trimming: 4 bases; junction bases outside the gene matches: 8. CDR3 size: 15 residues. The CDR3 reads CASSPDGTAGNTIYF. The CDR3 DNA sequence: TGCGCCAGCAGCCCGGACGGGACAGCGGGAAACACCATATATTTT.

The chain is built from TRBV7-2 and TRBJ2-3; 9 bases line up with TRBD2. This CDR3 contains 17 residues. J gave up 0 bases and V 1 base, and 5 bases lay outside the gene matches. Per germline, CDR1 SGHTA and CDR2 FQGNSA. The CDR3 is CASSLVTSGSSTDTQYF. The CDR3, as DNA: TGTGCCAGCAGCTTAGTTACTAGCGGGTCTAGCACAGATACGCAGTATTTT.

CDR3 protein: CASSQEGGNSYNEQFF. The DNA of the CDR3 is TGTGCCAGCAGCCAAGAAGGGGGAAACTCCTACAATGAGCAGTTCTTC. The chain uses TRBV4-2 and TRBJ2-1, with D possibly matching TRBD1 (6 bases). This CDR3 is 16 amino acids long. From germline, CDR1 is LGHNA and CDR2 YNFKEQ. V lost 0 bases and J 0 bases, leaving 9 bases between the germline ends.

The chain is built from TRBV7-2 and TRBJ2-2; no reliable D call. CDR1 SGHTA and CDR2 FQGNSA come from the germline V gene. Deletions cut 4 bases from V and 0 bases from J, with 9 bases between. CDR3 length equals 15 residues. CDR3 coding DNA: TGTGCCAGCAGCTCGACCACTACGAACACCGGGGAGCTGTTTTTT. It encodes CASSSTTTNTGELFF.

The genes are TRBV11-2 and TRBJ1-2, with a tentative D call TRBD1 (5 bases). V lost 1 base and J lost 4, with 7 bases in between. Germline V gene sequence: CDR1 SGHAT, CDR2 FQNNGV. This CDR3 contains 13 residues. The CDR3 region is CASSLGGSYGYTF. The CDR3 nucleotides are TGTGCCAGCAGCTTAGGGGGCTCCTATGGCTACACCTTC.

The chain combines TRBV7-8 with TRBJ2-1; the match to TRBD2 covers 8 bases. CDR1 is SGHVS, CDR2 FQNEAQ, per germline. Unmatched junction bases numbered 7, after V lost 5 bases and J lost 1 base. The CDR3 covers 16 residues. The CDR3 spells CASSQTGGASYNEQFF. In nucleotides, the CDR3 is TGTGCCAGCAGCCAGACGGGGGGGGCTTCCTACAATGAGCAGTTCTTC. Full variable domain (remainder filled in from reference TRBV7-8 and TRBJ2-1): GAGVSQSPRYKVAKRGQDVALRCDPISGHVSLFWYQQALGQGPEFLTYFQNEAQLDKSGLPSDRFFAERPEGSVSTLKIQRTQQEDSAVYLCASSQTGGASYNEQFFGPGTRLTVL.

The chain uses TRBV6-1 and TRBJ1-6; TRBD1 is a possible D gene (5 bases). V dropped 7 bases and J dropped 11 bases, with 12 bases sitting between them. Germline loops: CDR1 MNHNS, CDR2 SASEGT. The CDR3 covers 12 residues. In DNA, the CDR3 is TGTGCCAGCACCGCGACAGCTACACCCCTCCACTTT. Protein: CASTATATPLHF.

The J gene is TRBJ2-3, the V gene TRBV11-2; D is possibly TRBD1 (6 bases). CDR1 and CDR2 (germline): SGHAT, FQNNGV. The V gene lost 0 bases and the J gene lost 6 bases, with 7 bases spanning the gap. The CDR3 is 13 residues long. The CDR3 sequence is CASSLDDRDTQYF. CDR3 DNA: TGTGCCAGCAGCTTAGATGACAGGGATACGCAGTATTTT.

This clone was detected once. CDR3 in DNA: TGTGCCTGGAGCACAGGGTCCGGGTACGAGCAGTACTTC. It yields the protein CAWSTGSGYEQYF. V is TRBV30 and J is TRBJ2-7; D may be TRBD1 (6 bases). V gave up 3 bases and J gave up 4 bases, with 13 bases separating them. CDR1 GTSNPN and CDR2 SVGIG come from the germline V gene (reference sequence). The CDR3 has 13 residues.

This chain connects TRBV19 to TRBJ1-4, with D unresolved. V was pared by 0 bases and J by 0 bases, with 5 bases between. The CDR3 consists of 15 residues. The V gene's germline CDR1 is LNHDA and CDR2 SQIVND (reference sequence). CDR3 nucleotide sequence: TGTGCCAGTAGTATAGACCGGTCAACTAATGAAAAACTGTTTTTT. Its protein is CASSIDRSTNEKLFF.

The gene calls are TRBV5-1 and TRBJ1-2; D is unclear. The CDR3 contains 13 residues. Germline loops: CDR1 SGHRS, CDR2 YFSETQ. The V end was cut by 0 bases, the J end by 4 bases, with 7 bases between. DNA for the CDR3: TGCGCCAGCAGCTTGGGGACCGCCTATGGCTACACCTTC. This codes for CASSLGTAYGYTF.

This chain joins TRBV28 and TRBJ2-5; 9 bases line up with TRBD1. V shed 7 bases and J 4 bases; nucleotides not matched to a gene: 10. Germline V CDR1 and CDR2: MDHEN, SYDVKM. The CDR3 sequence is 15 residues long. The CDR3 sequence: CASTLIGQGRETQYF. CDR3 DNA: TGTGCCAGCACCCTGATTGGACAGGGGAGAGAGACCCAGTACTTC.

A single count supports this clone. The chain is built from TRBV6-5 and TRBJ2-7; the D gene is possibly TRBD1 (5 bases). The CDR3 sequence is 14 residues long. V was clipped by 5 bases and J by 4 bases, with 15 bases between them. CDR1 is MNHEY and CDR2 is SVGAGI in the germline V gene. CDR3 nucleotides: TGTGCCAGCAGTCAAGGGGATAAGGGGTACGAGCAGTACTTC. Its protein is CASSQGDKGYEQYF.

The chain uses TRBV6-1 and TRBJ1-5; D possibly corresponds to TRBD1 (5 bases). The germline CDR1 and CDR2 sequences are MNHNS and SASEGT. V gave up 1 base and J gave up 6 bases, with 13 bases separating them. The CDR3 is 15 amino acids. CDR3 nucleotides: TGTGCCAGCAGTGAAGTAGGAGGGGCCGGTCAGCCCCAGCATTTT. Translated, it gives CASSEVGGAGQPQHF.

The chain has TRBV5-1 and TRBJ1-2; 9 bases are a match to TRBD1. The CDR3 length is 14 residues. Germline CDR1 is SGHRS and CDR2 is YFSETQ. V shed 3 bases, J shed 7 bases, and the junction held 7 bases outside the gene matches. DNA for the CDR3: TGCGCCAGCAGCTCCTCCGGGACAGGGTCTGGCTACACCTTC. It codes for CASSSSGTGSGYTF.

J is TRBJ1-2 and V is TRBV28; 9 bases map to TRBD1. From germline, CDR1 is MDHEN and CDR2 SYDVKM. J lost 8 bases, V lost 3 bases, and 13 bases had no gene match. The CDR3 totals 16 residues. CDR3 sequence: CASSFFVQQGARGYTF. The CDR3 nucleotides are TGTGCCAGCAGTTTCTTCGTGCAACAGGGGGCTAGGGGCTACACCTTC.

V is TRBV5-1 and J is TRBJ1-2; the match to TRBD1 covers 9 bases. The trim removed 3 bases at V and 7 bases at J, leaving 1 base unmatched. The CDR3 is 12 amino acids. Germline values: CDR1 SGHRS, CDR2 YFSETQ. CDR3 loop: CASSWDRAGYTF. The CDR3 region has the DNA TGCGCCAGCAGCTGGGACAGGGCTGGCTACACCTTC.

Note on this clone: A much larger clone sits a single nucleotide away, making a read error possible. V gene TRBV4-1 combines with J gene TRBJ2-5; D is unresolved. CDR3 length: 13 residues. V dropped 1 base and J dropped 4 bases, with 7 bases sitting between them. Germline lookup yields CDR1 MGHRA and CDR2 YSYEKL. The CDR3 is CASSQARRETQYF. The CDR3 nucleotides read TGCGCCAGCAGCCAAGCTAGACGAGAGACCCAGTACTTC.

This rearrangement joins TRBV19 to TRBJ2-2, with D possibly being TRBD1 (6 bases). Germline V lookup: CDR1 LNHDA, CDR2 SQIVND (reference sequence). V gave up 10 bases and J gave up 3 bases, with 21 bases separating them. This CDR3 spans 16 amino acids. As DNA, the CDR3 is TGTGCCACCCTCCAAATGTCGGCAGGGGACACCGGGGAGCTGTTTTTT. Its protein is CATLQMSAGDTGELFF.